Listed below are T cell receptor beta chains from one sample, sequenced in a study of shared clonotypes between healthy human individuals. The repertoire was sequenced with immunoSEQ multiplex PCR; TCRdb's copy has only in-frame clones and lacks some. The sample includes some 1 million clones, 65% to 80% seen only once; the top ten take 1.4% to 1.5%. Sequenced sample: memory CD4+ T cells sorted from blood. These receptors came from a man between 18 and 35 years old in good health. CDR3s include the opening cysteine and the closing phenylalanine or tryptophan. Each record gives: clone size, D gene, J gene, V gene, CDR3 protein, CDR3 DNA. D genes are given only for firm matches. Size is stated for part of the rows, as once, few or many counts, or as a class when the clone is expanded.

clone size: NA; D gene: NA; J gene: TRBJ1-2; V gene: TRBV6-5; CDR3 protein: CATRGGNYGYTF; CDR3 DNA: TGTGCCACCCGGGGGGGAAACTATGGCTACACCTTC
clone size: NA; D gene: NA; J gene: TRBJ2-7; V gene: TRBV11-2; CDR3 protein: CASSDIRGSSSYEQYF; CDR3 DNA: TGTGCCAGCAGCGACATCCGGGGATCCAGCTCCTACGAGCAGTACTTC
clone size: NA; D gene: TRBD2; J gene: TRBJ2-1; V gene: TRBV7-9; CDR3 protein: CASSSGTSGRASSEFF; CDR3 DNA: TGTGCCAGCAGCTCCGGGACTAGCGGGAGGGCCTCCTCTGAGTTCTTC
clone size: NA; D gene: TRBD1; J gene: TRBJ1-1; V gene: TRBV27; CDR3 protein: CASSLGPGGLNTEAFF; CDR3 DNA: TGTGCCAGCAGTTTAGGGCCAGGGGGCTTGAACACTGAAGCTTTCTTT
clone size: once; D gene: TRBD1; J gene: TRBJ1-2; V gene: TRBV25-1; CDR3 protein: CASRATGSNYGYTF; CDR3 DNA: TGTGCCAGCAGGGCGACAGGGTCTAACTATGGCTACACCTTC
clone size: NA; D gene: NA; J gene: TRBJ1-1; V gene: TRBV18; CDR3 protein: CASSLNQNTEAFF; CDR3 DNA: TGTGCCAGCTCACTAAACCAGAACACTGAAGCTTTCTTT
clone size: NA; D gene: NA; J gene: TRBJ2-6; V gene: TRBV19; CDR3 protein: CASSIGAGSGANVLTF; CDR3 DNA: TGTGCCAGTAGTATAGGAGCGGGCTCTGGGGCCAACGTCCTGACTTTC
clone size: NA; D gene: NA; J gene: TRBJ2-2; V gene: TRBV7-2; CDR3 protein: CASSREVTGELFF; CDR3 DNA: TGTGCCAGCAGCCGAGAAGTCACCGGGGAGCTGTTTTTT
clone size: once; D gene: NA; J gene: TRBJ1-3; V gene: TRBV7-7; CDR3 protein: CASSSDEGNTIYF; CDR3 DNA: TGTGCTAGCAGCTCCGACGAGGGAAACACCATATATTTT
clone size: many; D gene: NA; J gene: TRBJ1-1; V gene: TRBV7-8; CDR3 protein: CASSAQARGTEAFF; CDR3 DNA: TGTGCCAGCAGCGCACAGGCGAGAGGCACTGAAGCTTTCTTT
clone size: NA; D gene: TRBD1; J gene: TRBJ1-2; V gene: TRBV27; CDR3 protein: CASRDRGLRGYTF; CDR3 DNA: TGTGCCAGCAGGGACAGGGGTCTTAGGGGCTACACCTTC
clone size: NA; D gene: NA; J gene: TRBJ1-2; V gene: TRBV2; CDR3 protein: CASSAWVDGYTF; CDR3 DNA: TGTGCCAGCAGTGCATGGGTTGATGGCTACACCTTC
clone size: NA; D gene: NA; J gene: TRBJ2-3; V gene: TRBV28; CDR3 protein: CASRLANMQYF; CDR3 DNA: TGTGCCAGCAGGCTAGCGAATATGCAGTATTTT
clone size: NA; D gene: NA; J gene: TRBJ2-2; V gene: TRBV9; CDR3 protein: CASSVTGTSNTGELFF; CDR3 DNA: TGTGCCAGCAGCGTAACCGGGACGTCGAACACCGGGGAGCTGTTTTTT
clone size: NA; D gene: NA; J gene: TRBJ2-2; V gene: TRBV4-3; CDR3 protein: CASSQDMSSGELFF; CDR3 DNA: TGCGCCAGCAGCCAAGATATGTCTTCCGGGGAGCTGTTTTTT
clone size: few; D gene: NA; J gene: TRBJ2-7; V gene: TRBV11-2; CDR3 protein: CASSLAGLPGQMQYF; CDR3 DNA: TGTGCCAGCAGCTTAGCCGGCCTGCCAGGGCAGATGCAGTACTTC
clone size: NA; D gene: NA; J gene: TRBJ2-7; V gene: TRBV7-8; CDR3 protein: CASSLESGGPYEQYF; CDR3 DNA: TGTGCCAGCAGCTTAGAGTCAGGGGGGCCCTACGAGCAGTACTTC
clone size: NA; D gene: TRBD1; J gene: TRBJ1-2; V gene: TRBV10-3; CDR3 protein: CATLGVGGFGGYTF; CDR3 DNA: TGTGCCACGTTAGGGGTAGGGGGCTTTGGTGGCTACACCTTC
clone size: NA; D gene: NA; J gene: TRBJ1-2; V gene: TRBV18; CDR3 protein: CASSPPIYGYTF; CDR3 DNA: TGTGCCAGCTCACCGCCGATCTATGGCTACACCTTC
clone size: NA; D gene: TRBD1; J gene: TRBJ2-1; V gene: TRBV2; CDR3 protein: CASSKRTGSYNEQFF; CDR3 DNA: TGTGCCAGCAGTAAGAGGACAGGGTCCTACAATGAGCAGTTCTTC
clone size: NA; D gene: TRBD1; J gene: TRBJ2-2; V gene: TRBV19; CDR3 protein: CASSTTGTGTGELFF; CDR3 DNA: TGTGCCAGTAGTACAACCGGGACAGGTACCGGGGAGCTGTTTTTT
clone size: NA; D gene: TRBD2; J gene: TRBJ2-7; V gene: TRBV7-2; CDR3 protein: CASSSPTSGRYEQYF; CDR3 DNA: TGTGCCAGCAGCTCGCCGACTAGCGGGAGATACGAGCAGTACTTC
clone size: NA; D gene: TRBD1; J gene: TRBJ2-2; V gene: TRBV2; CDR3 protein: CASSGQGSYTGELFF; CDR3 DNA: TGTGCCAGCAGCGGACAGGGGTCTTACACCGGGGAGCTGTTTTTT
clone size: NA; D gene: NA; J gene: TRBJ1-3; V gene: TRBV19; CDR3 protein: CASSTQGRGSFSGNTIYF; CDR3 DNA: TGTGCCAGTAGTACACAGGGACGGGGTAGCTTCTCTGGAAACACCATATATTTT
clone size: many; D gene: NA; J gene: TRBJ2-3; V gene: TRBV7-2; CDR3 protein: CASSFGWDTQYF; CDR3 DNA: TGTGCCAGCAGCTTCGGATGGGATACGCAGTATTTT
clone size: NA; D gene: NA; J gene: TRBJ2-1; V gene: TRBV6-9; CDR3 protein: CASSYWKGLSYNEQFF; CDR3 DNA: TGTGCCAGCAGTTATTGGAAAGGGTTGTCCTACAATGAGCAGTTCTTC
clone size: NA; D gene: NA; J gene: TRBJ2-7; V gene: TRBV11-2; CDR3 protein: CASSLDNGEQYF; CDR3 DNA: TGTGCCAGCAGCTTAGATAATGGGGAGCAGTACTTC
clone size: NA; D gene: TRBD2; J gene: TRBJ2-5; V gene: TRBV11-2; CDR3 protein: CASSSIERGGSSAQYF; CDR3 DNA: TGTGCCAGCAGCTCCATTGAGCGGGGGGGCTCTAGTGCCCAGTACTTC
clone size: NA; D gene: TRBD2; J gene: TRBJ2-2; V gene: TRBV27; CDR3 protein: CASGLAANTGELFF; CDR3 DNA: TGTGCCAGTGGACTAGCGGCGAACACCGGGGAGCTGTTTTTT
clone size: few; D gene: NA; J gene: TRBJ2-5; V gene: TRBV12-2; CDR3 protein: CASPLGQLHQETQYF; CDR3 DNA: TGTGCAAGTCCCTTGGGACAGCTACACCAAGAGACCCAGTACTTC
clone size: NA; D gene: NA; J gene: TRBJ2-3; V gene: TRBV5-1; CDR3 protein: CASSLIGRADTQYF; CDR3 DNA: TGCGCCAGCAGCTTAATCGGGAGAGCTGATACGCAGTATTTT
clone size: NA; D gene: TRBD2; J gene: TRBJ2-3; V gene: TRBV9; CDR3 protein: CASSSEAGGRSDTQYF; CDR3 DNA: TGTGCCAGCAGCTCAGAGGCGGGGGGAAGATCAGATACGCAGTATTTT
clone size: NA; D gene: NA; J gene: TRBJ2-3; V gene: TRBV5-1; CDR3 protein: CASSLGTRSTDTQYF; CDR3 DNA: TGCGCCAGCAGTCTAGGAACAAGAAGCACAGATACGCAGTATTTT
clone size: NA; D gene: NA; J gene: TRBJ2-7; V gene: TRBV7-2; CDR3 protein: CASLAIGGSYEQYF; CDR3 DNA: TGTGCCAGCTTAGCCATTGGGGGGTCCTACGAGCAGTACTTC
clone size: NA; D gene: NA; J gene: TRBJ1-5; V gene: TRBV6-1; CDR3 protein: CASTSQSGQPQHF; CDR3 DNA: TGTGCCAGCACGTCACAGAGTGGTCAGCCCCAGCATTTT
clone size: NA; D gene: TRBD2; J gene: TRBJ2-7; V gene: TRBV6-5; CDR3 protein: CASTKPGTSGGEQYF; CDR3 DNA: TGTGCCAGCACCAAACCCGGGACTAGCGGCGGGGAGCAGTACTTC
clone size: NA; D gene: NA; J gene: TRBJ2-5; V gene: TRBV5-6; CDR3 protein: CASSLGLRNGETQYF; CDR3 DNA: TGTGCCAGCAGCTTGGGTTTAAGGAACGGGGAGACCCAGTACTTC
clone size: NA; D gene: NA; J gene: TRBJ2-3; V gene: TRBV15; CDR3 protein: CATSRDWRGSTDTQYF; CDR3 DNA: TGTGCCACCAGCAGAGATTGGAGAGGAAGCACAGATACGCAGTATTTT
clone size: few; D gene: TRBD1; J gene: TRBJ1-6; V gene: TRBV18; CDR3 protein: CASSDPGQGGSPLHF; CDR3 DNA: TGTGCCAGCTCAGACCCGGGACAGGGCGGTTCACCCCTCCACTTT
clone size: NA; D gene: NA; J gene: TRBJ1-2; V gene: TRBV29-1; CDR3 protein: CSVGGDGYTF; CDR3 DNA: TGCAGCGTTGGGGGGGACGGCTACACCTTC
clone size: NA; D gene: TRBD2; J gene: TRBJ2-1; V gene: TRBV4-1; CDR3 protein: CASSQDPSGGRNEQFF; CDR3 DNA: TGCGCCAGCAGCCAAGATCCTAGCGGGGGGCGCAATGAGCAGTTCTTC
clone size: NA; D gene: TRBD2; J gene: TRBJ2-3; V gene: TRBV15; CDR3 protein: CATSRRPSGGTDTQYF; CDR3 DNA: TGTGCCACCAGCAGGCGGCCTAGCGGGGGTACAGATACGCAGTATTTT
clone size: few; D gene: NA; J gene: TRBJ2-3; V gene: TRBV9; CDR3 protein: CASSVAGLPTDTQYF; CDR3 DNA: TGTGCCAGCAGCGTAGCTGGACTCCCCACAGATACGCAGTATTTT
clone size: NA; D gene: TRBD1; J gene: TRBJ2-1; V gene: TRBV5-1; CDR3 protein: CASTDRALNNEQFF; CDR3 DNA: TGCGCCAGTACAGACAGGGCCCTTAACAATGAGCAGTTCTTC
clone size: NA; D gene: NA; J gene: TRBJ1-1; V gene: TRBV11-2; CDR3 protein: CASSLGPQNTEAFF; CDR3 DNA: TGTGCCAGCAGCTTAGGCCCCCAGAACACTGAAGCTTTCTTT
clone size: NA; D gene: NA; J gene: TRBJ2-2; V gene: TRBV11-3; CDR3 protein: CASSLAGTSTGELFF; CDR3 DNA: TGTGCCAGCAGCTTAGCGGGGACTTCCACCGGGGAGCTGTTTTTT
clone size: once; D gene: TRBD1; J gene: TRBJ2-7; V gene: TRBV7-2; CDR3 protein: CASSWDRELQYF; CDR3 DNA: TGTGCCAGCAGCTGGGACAGGGAGTTGCAGTACTTC
clone size: NA; D gene: NA; J gene: TRBJ2-2; V gene: TRBV30; CDR3 protein: CAWSRHTGELFF; CDR3 DNA: TGTGCCTGGAGTCGGCACACCGGGGAGCTGTTTTTT
clone size: NA; D gene: NA; J gene: TRBJ1-2; V gene: TRBV6-5; CDR3 protein: CASISVGGGYTF; CDR3 DNA: TGTGCCAGCATCTCGGTGGGGGGCGGCTACACCTTC
clone size: NA; D gene: TRBD1; J gene: TRBJ1-1; V gene: TRBV18; CDR3 protein: CASSPPSQGVGNTEAFF; CDR3 DNA: TGTGCCAGCTCACCGCCCTCTCAGGGGGTGGGGAACACTGAAGCTTTCTTT
clone size: NA; D gene: NA; J gene: TRBJ2-1; V gene: TRBV11-2; CDR3 protein: CASSFGGSFNNEQFF; CDR3 DNA: TGTGCCAGCAGCTTCGGTGGTAGCTTCAACAATGAGCAGTTCTTC